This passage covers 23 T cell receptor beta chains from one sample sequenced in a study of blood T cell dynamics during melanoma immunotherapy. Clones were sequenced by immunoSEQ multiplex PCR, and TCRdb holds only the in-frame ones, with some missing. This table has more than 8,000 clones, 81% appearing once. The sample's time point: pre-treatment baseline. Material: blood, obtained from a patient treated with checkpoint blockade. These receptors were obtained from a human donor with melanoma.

The CDR3 DNA follows: TGCGCCAGCAGCCCGGAGGCACAGGGAGGGGGTAAACTGTTTTTT. It yields the protein CASSPEAQGGGKLFF. V is TRBV5-1 and J is TRBJ1-4; maybe TRBD1 (6 bases). CDR3 length equals 15 residues. V was shortened by 4 bases and J by 11 bases, with 21 bases between the two germline ends. Germline lookup yields CDR1 SGHRS and CDR2 YFSETQ.

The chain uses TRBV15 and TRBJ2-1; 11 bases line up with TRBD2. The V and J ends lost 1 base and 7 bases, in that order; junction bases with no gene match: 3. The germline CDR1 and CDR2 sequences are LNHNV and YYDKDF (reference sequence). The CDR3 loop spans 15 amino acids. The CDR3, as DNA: TGTGCCACCAGCAGAGGTAGCGGGGGGGTTAATGAGCAGTTCTTC. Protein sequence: CATSRGSGGVNEQFF.

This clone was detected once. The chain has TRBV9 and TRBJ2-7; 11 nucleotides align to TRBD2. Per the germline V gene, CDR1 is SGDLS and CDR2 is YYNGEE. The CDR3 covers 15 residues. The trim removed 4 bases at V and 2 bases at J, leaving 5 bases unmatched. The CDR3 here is CASSPTGLAAYEQYF. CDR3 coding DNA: TGTGCCAGCAGCCCCACGGGACTAGCGGCCTACGAGCAGTACTTC. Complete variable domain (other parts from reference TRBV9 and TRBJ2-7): DSGVTQTPKHLITATGQRVTLRCSPRSGDLSVYWYQQSLDQGLQFLIQYYNGEERAKGNILERFSAQQFPDLHSELNLSSLELGDSALYFCASSPTGLAAYEQYFGPGTRLTVT.

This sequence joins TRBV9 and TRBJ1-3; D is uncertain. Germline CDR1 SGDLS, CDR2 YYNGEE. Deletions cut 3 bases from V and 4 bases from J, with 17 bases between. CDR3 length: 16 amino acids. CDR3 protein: CASSDRTAMGGNTIYF. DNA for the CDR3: TGTGCCAGCAGCGATCGGACGGCAATGGGCGGAAACACCATATATTTT.

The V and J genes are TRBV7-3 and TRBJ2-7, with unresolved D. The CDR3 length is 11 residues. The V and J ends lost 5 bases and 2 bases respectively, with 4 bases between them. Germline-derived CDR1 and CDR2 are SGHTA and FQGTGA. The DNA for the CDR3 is TGTGCCAGCAGCGCCACCTACGAGCAGTACTTC. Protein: CASSATYEQYF.

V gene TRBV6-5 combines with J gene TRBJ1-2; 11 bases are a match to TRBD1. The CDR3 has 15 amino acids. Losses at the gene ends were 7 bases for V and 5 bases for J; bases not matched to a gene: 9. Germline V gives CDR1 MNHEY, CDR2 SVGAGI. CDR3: CASNLNGQGAYGYTF. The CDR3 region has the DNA TGTGCCAGCAACCTAAACGGACAGGGGGCGTATGGCTACACCTTC.

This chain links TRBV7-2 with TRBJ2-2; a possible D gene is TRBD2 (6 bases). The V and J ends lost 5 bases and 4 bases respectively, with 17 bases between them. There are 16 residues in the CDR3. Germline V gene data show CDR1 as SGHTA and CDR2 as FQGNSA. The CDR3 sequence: CASSPMAGWSTGELFF. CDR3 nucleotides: TGTGCCAGCAGCCCCATGGCGGGATGGAGCACCGGGGAGCTGTTTTTT.

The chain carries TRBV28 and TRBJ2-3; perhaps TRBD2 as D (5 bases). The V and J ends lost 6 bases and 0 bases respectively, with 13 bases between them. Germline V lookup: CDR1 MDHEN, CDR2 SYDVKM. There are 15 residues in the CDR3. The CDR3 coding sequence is TGTGCCAGCAGCCCTAGCCGACGGAGCACAGATACGCAGTATTTT. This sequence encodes CASSPSRRSTDTQYF.

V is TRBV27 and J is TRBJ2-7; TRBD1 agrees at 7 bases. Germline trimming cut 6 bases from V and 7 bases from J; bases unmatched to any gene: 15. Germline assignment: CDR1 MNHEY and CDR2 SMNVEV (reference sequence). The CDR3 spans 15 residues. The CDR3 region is CASRIDRATRWEQYF. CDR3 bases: TGTGCCAGCAGAATCGACAGGGCCACCCGGTGGGAGCAGTACTTC.

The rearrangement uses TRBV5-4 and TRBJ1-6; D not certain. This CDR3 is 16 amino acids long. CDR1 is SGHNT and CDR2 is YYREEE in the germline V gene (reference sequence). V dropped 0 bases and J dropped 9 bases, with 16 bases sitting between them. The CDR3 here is CASSLGGGLVGSPLHF. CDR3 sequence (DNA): TGTGCCAGCAGCTTGGGCGGCGGACTGGTGGGTTCACCCCTCCACTTT. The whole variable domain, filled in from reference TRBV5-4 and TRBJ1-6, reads ETGVTQSPTHLIKTRGQQVTLRCSSQSGHNTVSWYQQALGQGPQFIFQYYREEENGRGNFPPRFSGLQFPNYSSELNVNALELDDSALYLCASSLGGGLVGSPLHFGNGTRLTVT.

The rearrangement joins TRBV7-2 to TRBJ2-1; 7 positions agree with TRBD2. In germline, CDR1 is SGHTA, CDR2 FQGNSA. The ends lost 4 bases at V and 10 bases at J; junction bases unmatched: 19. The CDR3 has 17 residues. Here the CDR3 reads CASSSTSGGWVFREQFF. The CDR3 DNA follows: TGTGCCAGCAGCTCCACGTCGGGGGGATGGGTGTTTAGGGAGCAGTTCTTC.

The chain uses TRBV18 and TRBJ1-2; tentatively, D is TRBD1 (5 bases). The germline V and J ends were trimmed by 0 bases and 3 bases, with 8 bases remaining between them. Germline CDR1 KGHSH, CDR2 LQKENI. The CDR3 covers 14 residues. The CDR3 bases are TGTGCCAGCTCACCACCATCAGGGCACTATGGCTACACCTTC. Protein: CASSPPSGHYGYTF.

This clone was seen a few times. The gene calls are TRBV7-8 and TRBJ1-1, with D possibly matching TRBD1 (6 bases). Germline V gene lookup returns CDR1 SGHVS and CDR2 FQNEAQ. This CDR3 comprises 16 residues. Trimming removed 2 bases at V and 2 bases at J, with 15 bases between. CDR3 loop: CASSLPGVGVNTEAFF. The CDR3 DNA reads TGTGCCAGCAGCTTACCAGGGGTCGGGGTTAACACTGAAGCTTTCTTT.

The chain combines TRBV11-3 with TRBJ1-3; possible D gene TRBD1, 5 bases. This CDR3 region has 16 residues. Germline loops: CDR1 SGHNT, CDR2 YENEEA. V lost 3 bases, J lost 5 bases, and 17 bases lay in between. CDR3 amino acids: CASSFRDQPCRNTIYF. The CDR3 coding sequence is TGTGCCAGCAGCTTCAGGGACCAACCTTGCAGAAACACCATATATTTT.

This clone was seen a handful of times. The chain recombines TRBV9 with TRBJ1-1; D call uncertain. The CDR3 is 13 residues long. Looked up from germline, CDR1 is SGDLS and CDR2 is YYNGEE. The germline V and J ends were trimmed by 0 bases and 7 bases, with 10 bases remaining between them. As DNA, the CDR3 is TGTGCCAGCAGCGTAGAAGTTCCGGATGAAGCTTTCTTT. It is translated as CASSVEVPDEAFF.

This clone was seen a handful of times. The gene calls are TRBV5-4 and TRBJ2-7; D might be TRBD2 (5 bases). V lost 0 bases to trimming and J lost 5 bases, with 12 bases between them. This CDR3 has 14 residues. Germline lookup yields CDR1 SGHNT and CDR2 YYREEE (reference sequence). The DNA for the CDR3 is TGTGCCAGCAGCTTGGGGGTAGGGAGAAACGAGCAGTACTTC. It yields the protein CASSLGVGRNEQYF. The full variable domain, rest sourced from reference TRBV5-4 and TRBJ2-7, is ETGVTQSPTHLIKTRGQQVTLRCSSQSGHNTVSWYQQALGQGPQFIFQYYREEENGRGNFPPRFSGLQFPNYSSELNVNALELDDSALYLCASSLGVGRNEQYFGPGTRLTVT.

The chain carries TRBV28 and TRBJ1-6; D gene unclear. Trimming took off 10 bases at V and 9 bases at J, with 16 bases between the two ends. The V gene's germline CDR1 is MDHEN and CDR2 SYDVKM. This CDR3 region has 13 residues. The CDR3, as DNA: TGTGCCACCAATCGAGACGGAAGTTCACCCCTCCACTTT. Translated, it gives CATNRDGSSPLHF.

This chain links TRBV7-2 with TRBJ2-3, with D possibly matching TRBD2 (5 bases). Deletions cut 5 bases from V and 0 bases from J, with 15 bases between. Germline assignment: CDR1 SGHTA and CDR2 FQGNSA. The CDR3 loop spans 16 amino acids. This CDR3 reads CASSPADGGSTDTQYF. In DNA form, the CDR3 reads TGTGCCAGCAGCCCCGCCGACGGCGGGAGCACAGATACGCAGTATTTT.

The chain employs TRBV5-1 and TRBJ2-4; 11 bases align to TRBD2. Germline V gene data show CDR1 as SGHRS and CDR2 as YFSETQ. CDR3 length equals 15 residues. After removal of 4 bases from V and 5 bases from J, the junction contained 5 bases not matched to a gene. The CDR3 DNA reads TGCGCCAGCAGCCCGGGGACTAGCGGACAAAACATTCAGTACTTC. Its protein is CASSPGTSGQNIQYF.

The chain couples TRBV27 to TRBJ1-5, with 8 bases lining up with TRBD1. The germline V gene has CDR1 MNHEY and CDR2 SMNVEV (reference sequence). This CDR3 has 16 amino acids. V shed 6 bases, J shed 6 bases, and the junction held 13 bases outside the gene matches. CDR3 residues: CASSHDAGQGRQPQHF. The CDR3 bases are TGTGCCAGCAGCCACGACGCTGGACAGGGCCGTCAGCCCCAGCATTTT.

CDR3 DNA sequence: TGTGCCAGCAGCCGCGGGGGGTTGACCCCCGCGGAGCAGTTCTTC. It is translated as CASSRGGLTPAEQFF. V gene TRBV27 combines with J gene TRBJ2-1, with 8 bases aligning to TRBD2. CDR1 and CDR2 from the germline V gene are MNHEY and SMNVEV (reference sequence). This CDR3 has 15 residues. The V segment lost 6 bases and the J segment 10 bases; nucleotides outside the gene matches: 14.

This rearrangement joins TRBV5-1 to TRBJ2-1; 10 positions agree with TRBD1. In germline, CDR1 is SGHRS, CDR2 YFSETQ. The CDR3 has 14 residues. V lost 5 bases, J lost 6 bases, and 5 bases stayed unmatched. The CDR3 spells CASRPGQGINEQFF. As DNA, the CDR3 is TGCGCCAGCAGACCGGGACAGGGGATCAATGAGCAGTTCTTC.

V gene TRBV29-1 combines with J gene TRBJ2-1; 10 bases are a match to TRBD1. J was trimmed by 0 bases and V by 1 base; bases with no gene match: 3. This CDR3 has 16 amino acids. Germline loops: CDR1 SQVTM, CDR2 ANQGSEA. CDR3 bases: TGCAGCGTTGAAGGAGACAGGGGGCTCTCCTACAATGAGCAGTTCTTC. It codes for CSVEGDRGLSYNEQFF.